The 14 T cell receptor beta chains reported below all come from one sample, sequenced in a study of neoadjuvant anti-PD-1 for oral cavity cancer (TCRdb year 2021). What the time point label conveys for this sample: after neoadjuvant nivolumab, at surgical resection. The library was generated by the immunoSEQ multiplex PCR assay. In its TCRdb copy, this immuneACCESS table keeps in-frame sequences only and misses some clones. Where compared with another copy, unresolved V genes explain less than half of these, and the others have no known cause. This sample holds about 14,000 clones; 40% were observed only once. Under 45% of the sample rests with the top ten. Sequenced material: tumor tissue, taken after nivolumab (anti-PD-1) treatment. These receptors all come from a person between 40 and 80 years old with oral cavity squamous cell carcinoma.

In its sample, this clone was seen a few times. Here the CDR3 DNA reads TGTGCCAGCAGTTACCAGGGACCTTGGGATGGCTACACCTTC. Translation: CASSYQGPWDGYTF. The chain recombines TRBV6-5 with TRBJ1-2; perhaps TRBD1 as D (5 bases). CDR1 MNHEY and CDR2 SVGAGI come from the germline V gene. The CDR3 has 14 amino acids. Trimming removed 2 bases from V and 6 bases from J, with 13 bases in between.

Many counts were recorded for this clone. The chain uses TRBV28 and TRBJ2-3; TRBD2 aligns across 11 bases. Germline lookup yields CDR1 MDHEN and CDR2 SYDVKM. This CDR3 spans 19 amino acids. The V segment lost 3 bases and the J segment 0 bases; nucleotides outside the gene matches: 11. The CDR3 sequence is CASSFIAGGPTYSTDTQYF. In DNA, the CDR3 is TGTGCCAGCAGTTTCATAGCGGGGGGGCCCACATACAGCACAGATACGCAGTATTTT.

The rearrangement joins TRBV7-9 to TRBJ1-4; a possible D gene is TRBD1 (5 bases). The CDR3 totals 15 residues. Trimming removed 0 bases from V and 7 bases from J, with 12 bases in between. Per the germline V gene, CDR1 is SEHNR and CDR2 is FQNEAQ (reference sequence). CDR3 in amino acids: CASSLAAGLSEKLFF. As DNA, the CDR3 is TGTGCCAGCAGCTTAGCGGCAGGGCTAAGTGAAAAACTGTTTTTT.

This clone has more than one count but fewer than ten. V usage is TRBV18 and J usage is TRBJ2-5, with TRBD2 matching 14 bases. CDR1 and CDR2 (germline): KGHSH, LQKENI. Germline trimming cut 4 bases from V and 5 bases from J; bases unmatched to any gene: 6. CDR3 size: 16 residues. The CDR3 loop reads CASSRRLAGGTETQYF. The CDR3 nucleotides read TGTGCCAGCTCACGAAGACTAGCGGGGGGGACGGAGACCCAGTACTTC.

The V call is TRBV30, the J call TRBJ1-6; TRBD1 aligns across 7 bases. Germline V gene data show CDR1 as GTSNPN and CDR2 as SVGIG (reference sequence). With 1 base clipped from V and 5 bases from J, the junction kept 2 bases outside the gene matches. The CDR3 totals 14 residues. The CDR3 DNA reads TGTGCCTGGAGTGCCGGACAGGATAATTCACCCCTCCACTTT. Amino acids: CAWSAGQDNSPLHF.

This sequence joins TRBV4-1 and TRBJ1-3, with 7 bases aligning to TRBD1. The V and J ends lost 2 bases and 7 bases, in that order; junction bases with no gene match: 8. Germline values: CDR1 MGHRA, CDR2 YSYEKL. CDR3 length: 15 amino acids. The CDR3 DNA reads TGCGCCAGCAGCCAAACGGACAGGAGAATGAACACCATATATTTT. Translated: CASSQTDRRMNTIYF.

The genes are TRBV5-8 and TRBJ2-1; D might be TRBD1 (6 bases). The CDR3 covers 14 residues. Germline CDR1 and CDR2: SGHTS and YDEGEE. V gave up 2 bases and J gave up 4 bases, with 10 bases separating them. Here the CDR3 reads CASSFRTGYNEQFF. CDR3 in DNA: TGTGCCAGCAGCTTCCGTACAGGGTACAATGAGCAGTTCTTC.

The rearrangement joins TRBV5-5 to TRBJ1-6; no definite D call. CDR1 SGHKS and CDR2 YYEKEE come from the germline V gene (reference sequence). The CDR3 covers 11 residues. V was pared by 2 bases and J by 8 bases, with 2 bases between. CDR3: CASSLDSPLHF. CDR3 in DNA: TGTGCCAGCAGCTTAGATTCACCCCTCCACTTT.

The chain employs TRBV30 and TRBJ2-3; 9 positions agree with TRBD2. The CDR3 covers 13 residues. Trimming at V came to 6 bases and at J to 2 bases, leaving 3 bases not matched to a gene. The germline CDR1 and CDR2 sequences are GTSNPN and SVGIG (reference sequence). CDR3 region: CACERGATDTQYF. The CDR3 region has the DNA TGTGCCTGTGAGCGGGGGGCCACAGATACGCAGTATTTT. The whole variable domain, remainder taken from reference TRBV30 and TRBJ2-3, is SQTIHQWPATLVQPVGSPLSLECTVEGTSNPNLYWYRQAAGRGLQLLFYSVGIGQISSEVPQNLSASRPQDRQFILSSKKLLLSDSGFYLCACERGATDTQYFGPGTRLTVL.

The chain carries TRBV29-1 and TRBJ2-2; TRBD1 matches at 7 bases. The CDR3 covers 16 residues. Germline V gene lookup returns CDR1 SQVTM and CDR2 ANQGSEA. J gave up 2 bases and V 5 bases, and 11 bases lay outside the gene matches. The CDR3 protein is CSVSPLGQENTGELFF. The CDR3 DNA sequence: TGCAGCGTTTCCCCCCTTGGACAGGAAAACACCGGGGAGCTGTTTTTT.

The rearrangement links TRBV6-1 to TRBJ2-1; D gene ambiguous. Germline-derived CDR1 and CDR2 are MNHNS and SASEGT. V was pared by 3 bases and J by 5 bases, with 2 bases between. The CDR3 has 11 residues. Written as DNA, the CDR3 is TGTGCCAGCAGTGAGAACAATGAGCAGTTCTTC. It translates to CASSENNEQFF.

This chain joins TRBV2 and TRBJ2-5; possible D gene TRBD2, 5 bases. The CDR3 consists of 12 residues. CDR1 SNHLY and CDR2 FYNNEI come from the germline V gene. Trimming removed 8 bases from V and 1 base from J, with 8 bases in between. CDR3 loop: CASADFQETQYF. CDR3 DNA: TGTGCCAGCGCGGACTTCCAAGAGACCCAGTACTTC. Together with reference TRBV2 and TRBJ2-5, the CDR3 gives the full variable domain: EPEVTQTPSHQVTQMGQEVILRCVPISNHLYFYWYRQILGQKVEFLVSFYNNEISEKSEIFDDQFSVERPDGSNFTLKIRSTKLEDSAMYFCASADFQETQYFGPGTRLLVL.

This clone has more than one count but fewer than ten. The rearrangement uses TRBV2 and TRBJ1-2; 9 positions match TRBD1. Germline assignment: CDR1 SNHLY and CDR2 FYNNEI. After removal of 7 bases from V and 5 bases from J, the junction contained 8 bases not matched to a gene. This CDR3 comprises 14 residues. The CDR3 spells CASTPDRGNYGYTF. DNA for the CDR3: TGTGCCAGCACCCCGGACAGGGGTAATTATGGCTACACCTTC.

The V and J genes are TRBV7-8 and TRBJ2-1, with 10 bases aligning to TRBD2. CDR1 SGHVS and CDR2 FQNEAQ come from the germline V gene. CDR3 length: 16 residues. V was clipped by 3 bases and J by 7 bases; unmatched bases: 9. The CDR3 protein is CASSLGAGGPWNEQFF. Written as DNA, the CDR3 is TGTGCCAGCAGCTTGGGAGCGGGGGGGCCCTGGAATGAGCAGTTCTTC.